This TCR beta chain is from a study of OX40 agonist ivuxolimab in advanced cancers. On the study more broadly: Ivuxolimab, which is an agonistic anti-OX40 (CD134) antibody, was administered to the patients. In three patients, partial responses were observed, one with hepatocellular carcinoma and two with cutaneous melanoma.

The germline gives CDR1 MNHEY, CDR2 SMNVEV (reference sequence). This CDR3 is 15 amino acids long. Turning to this clone: One end of the junction does not line up with germline, which may come from a read error.

Data came from immunoSEQ multiplex PCR; TCRdb stores just in-frame clones and leaves some out. The sample contains roughly 60,000 clones, 94% of which appear only once. J is TRBJ2-6 and V is TRBV27; no firm D call. The sample was CD4+ or CD8+ T cells sorted from blood, taken in a trial of the OX40 agonist ivuxolimab. The clonotype originates from an adult with an advanced solid tumor such as melanoma, head and neck, liver or kidney cancer. The CDR3, as DNA: TGTGCCAGCGGTTTGGCCTACTCTGGGGCCAACGTCCTGACTTTC. The encoded protein is CASGLAYSGANVLTF.